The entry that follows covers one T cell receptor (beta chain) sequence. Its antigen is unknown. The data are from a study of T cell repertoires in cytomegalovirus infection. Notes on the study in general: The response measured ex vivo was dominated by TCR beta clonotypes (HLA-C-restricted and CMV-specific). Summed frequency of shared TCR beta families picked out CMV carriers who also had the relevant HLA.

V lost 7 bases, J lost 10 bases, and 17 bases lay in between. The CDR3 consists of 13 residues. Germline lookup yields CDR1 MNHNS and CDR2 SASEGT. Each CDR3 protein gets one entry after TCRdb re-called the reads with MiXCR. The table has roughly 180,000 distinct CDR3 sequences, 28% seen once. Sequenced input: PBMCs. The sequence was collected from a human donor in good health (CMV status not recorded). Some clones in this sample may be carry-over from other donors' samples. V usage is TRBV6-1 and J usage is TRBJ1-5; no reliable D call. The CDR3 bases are TGTGCCAGCACACCCCAGGACGGGCGTCCCCAGCATTTT. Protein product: CASTPQDGRPQHF.